The sequence of this TCR beta chain was determined in a study of early T cells in non-severe SARS-CoV-2 infection. Unique molecular identifiers (one per individual cDNA molecule) were attached. A single record per CDR3 protein comes from TCRdb applying MiXCR to the 5' RACE reads. The repertoire holds roughly 80,000 distinct CDR3 sequences, with around an eighth as singletons. Germline lookup yields CDR1 SNHLY and CDR2 FYNNEI. V was cut by 8 bases and J by 0 bases, with 14 bases left in between. The CDR3 covers 15 residues. The sequence came from an adult who was a healthcare worker with PCR-confirmed SARS-CoV-2 infection or an uninfected control (not recorded which). Sequenced sample: whole blood. The chain carries TRBV2 and TRBJ1-5; no reliable D call. As DNA, the CDR3 is TGTGCCAGCGGCGAGGCAGAGAGTAGCAATCAGCCCCAGCATTTT. Translating gives CASGEAESSNQPQHF.